The clone carrying this T cell receptor beta chain was counted at least ten times. The target antigen is unknown. This entry comes from a study of T cells in Graves' hyperthyroidism and ophthalmopathy. Broader study findings: Blood held most thyroid clonotypes expanded above 0.001 frequency.

Diagnosis rested on symptoms, serum thyroxine and TRAb, thyroid ultrasound, and orbital computed tomography. Amplification targeted TCR beta CDR3 regions from RNA transcripts. First-round RT-PCR of the TCR CDR3 relied on the HTBI primer set. TCRdb re-derived calls from the multiplex PCR reads in MiXCR, one entry per CDR3 protein. The table shows hundreds of thousands of distinct CDR3 sequences, with 14% occurring only once. Germline CDR1 MNHEY, CDR2 SMNVEV (reference sequence). V shed 3 bases and J shed 5 bases, with 14 bases lying between them. The CDR3 sequence is 14 residues long. Sequencing was performed on blood. The receptor comes from a woman in her 40s with Graves' hyperthyroidism. The V and J genes are TRBV27 and TRBJ2-7; maybe TRBD1 (6 bases). The CDR3 protein is CASSFGRGVDEQYF. As DNA, the CDR3 is TGTGCCAGCAGTTTTGGCAGGGGCGTGGACGAGCAGTACTTC.